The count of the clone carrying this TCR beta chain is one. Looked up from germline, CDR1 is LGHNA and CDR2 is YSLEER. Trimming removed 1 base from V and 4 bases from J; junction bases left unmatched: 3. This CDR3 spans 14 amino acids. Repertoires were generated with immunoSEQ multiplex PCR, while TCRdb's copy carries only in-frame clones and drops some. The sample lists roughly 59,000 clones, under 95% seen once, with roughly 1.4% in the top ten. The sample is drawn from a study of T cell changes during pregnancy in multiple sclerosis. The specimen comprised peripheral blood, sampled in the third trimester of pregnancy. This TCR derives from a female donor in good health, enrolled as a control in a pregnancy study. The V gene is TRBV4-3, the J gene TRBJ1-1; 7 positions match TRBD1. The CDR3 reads CASSQGDSLTEAFF. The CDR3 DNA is TGCGCCAGCAGCCAAGGGGACAGTCTCACTGAAGCTTTCTTT.